This entry features one T cell receptor (beta chain) sequence. Its antigen is unidentified. The data originate from a study of cytomegalovirus exposure and HLA in healthy donors. About the study: Most donors, 70% to 85% of roughly 400 genotyped, fell in the Caucasian-associated ancestry cluster. General observations from the study: Researchers catalogued some 160 TCR beta chains as cytomegalovirus-associated.

Germline V gives CDR1 MDHEN, CDR2 SYDVKM. V trimming: 6 bases; J trimming: 3 bases; junction bases outside the gene matches: 8. The CDR3 length is 14 residues. PCR employed 60 Vbeta and 13 Jbeta primers. Generated by immunoSEQ multiplex PCR, the TCRdb table keeps only in-frame clones and is missing some. Altogether almost 200,000 clones are present, roughly 85% being singletons, with the ten largest covering about 2.5%. The sample taken for sequencing was PBMCs. The V gene is TRBV28, the J gene TRBJ2-7; TRBD2 aligns across 7 bases. This clonotype originated in a woman aged 45-59 years in good health and CMV-seronegative. The CDR3 DNA reads as TGTGCCAGCAGCGTCCGACTAGCCGGCTACGAGCAGTACTTC. Translated: CASSVRLAGYEQYF. The full variable domain, in which reference TRBV28 and TRBJ2-7 provide the parts outside the CDR3, is DVKVTQSSRYLVKRTGEKVFLECVQDMDHENMFWYRQDPGLGLRLIYFSYDVKMKEKGDIPEGYSVSREKKERFSLILESASTNQTSMYLCASSVRLAGYEQYFGPGTRLTVT.